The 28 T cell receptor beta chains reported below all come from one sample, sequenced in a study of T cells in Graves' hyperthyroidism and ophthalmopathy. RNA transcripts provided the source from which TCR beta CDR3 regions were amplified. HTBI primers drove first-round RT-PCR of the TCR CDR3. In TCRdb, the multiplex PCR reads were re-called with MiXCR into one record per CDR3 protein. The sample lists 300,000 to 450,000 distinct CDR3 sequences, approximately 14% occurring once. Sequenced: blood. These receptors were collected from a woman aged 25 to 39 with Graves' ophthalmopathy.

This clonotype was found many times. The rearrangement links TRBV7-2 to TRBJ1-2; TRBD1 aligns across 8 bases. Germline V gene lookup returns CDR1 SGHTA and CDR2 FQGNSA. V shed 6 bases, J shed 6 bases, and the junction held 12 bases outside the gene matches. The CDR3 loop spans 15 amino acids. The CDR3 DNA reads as TGTGCCAGCAGACCCACCGCGACAGGGGTGAATGGCTACACCTTC. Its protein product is CASRPTATGVNGYTF. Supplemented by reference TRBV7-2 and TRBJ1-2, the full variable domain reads GAGVSQSPSNKVTEKGKDVELRCDPISGHTALYWYRQSLGQGLEFLIYFQGNSAPDKSGLPSDRFSAERTGGSVSTLTIQRTQQEDSAVYLCASRPTATGVNGYTFGSGTRLTVV.

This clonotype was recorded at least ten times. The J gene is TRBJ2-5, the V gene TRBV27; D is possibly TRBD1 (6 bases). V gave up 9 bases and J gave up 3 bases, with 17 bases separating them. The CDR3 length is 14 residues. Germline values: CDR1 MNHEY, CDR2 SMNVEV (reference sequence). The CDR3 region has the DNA TGTGCCAGTGGAACGGGACATAGAAAAGAGACCCAGTACTTC. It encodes CASGTGHRKETQYF.

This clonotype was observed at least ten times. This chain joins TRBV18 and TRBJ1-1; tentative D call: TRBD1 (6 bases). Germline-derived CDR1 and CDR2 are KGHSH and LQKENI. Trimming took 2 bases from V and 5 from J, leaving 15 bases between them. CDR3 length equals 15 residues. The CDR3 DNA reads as TGTGCCAGCTCACCAGAAGACGGGACACGAACTGAAGCTTTCTTT. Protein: CASSPEDGTRTEAFF.

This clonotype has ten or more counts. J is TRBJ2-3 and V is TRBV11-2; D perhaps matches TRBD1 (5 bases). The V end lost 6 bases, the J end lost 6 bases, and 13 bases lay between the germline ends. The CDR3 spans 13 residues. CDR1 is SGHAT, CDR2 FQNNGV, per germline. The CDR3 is CASRGLGADTQYF. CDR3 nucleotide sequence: TGTGCCAGCAGGGGGCTTGGGGCCGATACGCAGTATTTT.

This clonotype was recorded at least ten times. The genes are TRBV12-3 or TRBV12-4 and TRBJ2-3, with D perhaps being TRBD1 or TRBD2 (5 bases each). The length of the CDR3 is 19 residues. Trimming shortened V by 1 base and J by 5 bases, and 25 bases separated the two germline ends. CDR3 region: CASSLVPKARKSGGDTQYF. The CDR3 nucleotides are TGTGCCAGCAGTTTAGTCCCAAAGGCACGCAAATCTGGGGGAGATACGCAGTATTTT.

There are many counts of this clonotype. DNA for the CDR3: TGTGCCAGCAGCTTAGCTGTTGAAGCTTTCTTT. Translating gives CASSLAVEAFF. The rearrangement links TRBV7-2 to TRBJ1-1; D is uncertain. Deletions cut 0 bases from V and 7 bases from J, with 3 bases between. Germline assignment: CDR1 SGHTA and CDR2 FQGNSA. This CDR3 contains 11 residues.

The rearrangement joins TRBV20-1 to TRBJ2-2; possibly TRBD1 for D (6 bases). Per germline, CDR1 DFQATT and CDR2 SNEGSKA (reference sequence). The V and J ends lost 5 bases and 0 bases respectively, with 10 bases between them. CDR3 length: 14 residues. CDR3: CSALQGSNTGELFF. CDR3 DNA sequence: TGCAGTGCTCTACAGGGATCGAACACCGGGGAGCTGTTTTTT.

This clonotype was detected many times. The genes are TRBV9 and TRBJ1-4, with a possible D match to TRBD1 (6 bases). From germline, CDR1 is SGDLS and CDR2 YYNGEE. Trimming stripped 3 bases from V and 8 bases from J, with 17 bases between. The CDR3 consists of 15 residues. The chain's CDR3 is CASSEGGRWSEKLFF. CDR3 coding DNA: TGTGCCAGCAGCGAGGGGGGACGGTGGTCCGAAAAACTGTTTTTT.

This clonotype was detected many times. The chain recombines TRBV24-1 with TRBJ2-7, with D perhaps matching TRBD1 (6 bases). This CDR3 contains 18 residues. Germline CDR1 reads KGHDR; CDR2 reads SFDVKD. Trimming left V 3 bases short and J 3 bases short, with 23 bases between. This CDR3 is CATSDRKCQGYWLYEQYF. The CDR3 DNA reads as TGTGCCACCAGTGATCGAAAATGCCAGGGGTACTGGCTCTACGAGCAGTACTTC.

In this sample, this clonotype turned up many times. Written as DNA, the CDR3 is TGTGCCAGCAGTTACCCGGAGGGCGAGCAGTACTTC. Translated: CASSYPEGEQYF. The V and J genes are TRBV6-1 and TRBJ2-7; D might be TRBD2 (6 bases). CDR1 MNHNS and CDR2 SASEGT come from the germline V gene. The V gene lost 5 bases and the J gene lost 6 bases, with 11 bases spanning the gap. The CDR3 is 12 amino acids.

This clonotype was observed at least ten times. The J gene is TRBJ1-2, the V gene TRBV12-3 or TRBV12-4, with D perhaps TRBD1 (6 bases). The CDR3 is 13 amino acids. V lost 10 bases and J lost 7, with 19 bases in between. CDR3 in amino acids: CANGNTGMSGYTF. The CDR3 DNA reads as TGTGCCAACGGGAACACAGGGATGAGTGGCTACACCTTC.

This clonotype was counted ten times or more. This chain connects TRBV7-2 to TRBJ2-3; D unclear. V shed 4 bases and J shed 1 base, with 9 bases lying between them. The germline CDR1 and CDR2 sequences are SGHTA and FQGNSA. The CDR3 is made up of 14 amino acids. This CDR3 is CASSSLARTDTQYF. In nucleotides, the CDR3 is TGTGCCAGCAGCTCGCTTGCCCGCACAGATACGCAGTATTTT.

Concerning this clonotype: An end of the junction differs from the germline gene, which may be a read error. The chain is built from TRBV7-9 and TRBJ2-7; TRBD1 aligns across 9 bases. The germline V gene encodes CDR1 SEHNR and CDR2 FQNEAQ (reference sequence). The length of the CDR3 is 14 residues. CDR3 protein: CANSYPGQGYEQYF. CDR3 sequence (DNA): TGTGCCAACAGCTACCCGGGACAGGGCTACGAGCAGTACTTC. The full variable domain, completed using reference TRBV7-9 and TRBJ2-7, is DTGVSQNPRHKITKRGQNVTFRCDPISEHNRLYWYRQTLGQGPEFLTYFQNEAQLEKSRLLSDRFSAERPKGSFSTLEIQRTEQGDSAMYLCANSYPGQGYEQYFGPGTRLTVT.

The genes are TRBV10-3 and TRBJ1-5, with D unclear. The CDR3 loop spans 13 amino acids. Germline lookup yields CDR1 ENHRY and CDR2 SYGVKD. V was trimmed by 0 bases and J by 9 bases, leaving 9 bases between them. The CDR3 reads CAISESAVRPQHF. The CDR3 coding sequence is TGTGCCATCAGTGAGTCCGCGGTACGGCCCCAGCATTTT.

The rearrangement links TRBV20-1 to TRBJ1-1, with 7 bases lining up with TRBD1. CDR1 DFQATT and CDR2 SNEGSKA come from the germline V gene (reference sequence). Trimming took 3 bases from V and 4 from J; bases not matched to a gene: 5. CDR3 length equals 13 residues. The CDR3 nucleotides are TGCAGTGCTAGGACAGGGTCGACCACTGAAGCTTTCTTT. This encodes CSARTGSTTEAFF.

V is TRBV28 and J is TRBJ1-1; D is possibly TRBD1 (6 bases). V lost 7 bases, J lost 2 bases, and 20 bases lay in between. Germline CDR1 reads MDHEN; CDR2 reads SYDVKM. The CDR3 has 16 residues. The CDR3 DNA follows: TGTGCCAGCACGGGGGGGGGCCCAGTTGCTAACACTGAAGCTTTCTTT. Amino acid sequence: CASTGGGPVANTEAFF.

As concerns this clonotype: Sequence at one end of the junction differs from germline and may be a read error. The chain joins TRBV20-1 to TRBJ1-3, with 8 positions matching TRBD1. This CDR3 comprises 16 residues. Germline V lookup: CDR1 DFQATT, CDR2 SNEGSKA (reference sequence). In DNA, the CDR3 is TGCAGTGCTAGAGATACTCAGGGGGCGGGTGGAACCACCATATATTTT. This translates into CSARDTQGAGGTTIYF.

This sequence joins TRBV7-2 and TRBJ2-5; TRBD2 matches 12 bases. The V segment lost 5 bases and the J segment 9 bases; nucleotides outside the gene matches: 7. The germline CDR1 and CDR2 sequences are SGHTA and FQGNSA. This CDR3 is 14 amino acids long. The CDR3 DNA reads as TGTGCCAGCAGCGCGGGACTAGCGGGTTGGGCCCAGTACTTC. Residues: CASSAGLAGWAQYF.

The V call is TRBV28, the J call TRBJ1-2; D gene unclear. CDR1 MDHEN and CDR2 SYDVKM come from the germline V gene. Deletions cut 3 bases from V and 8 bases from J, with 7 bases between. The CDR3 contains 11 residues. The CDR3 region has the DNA TGTGCCAGCAGTTTTTTGGTAGGCTACACCTTC. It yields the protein CASSFLVGYTF.

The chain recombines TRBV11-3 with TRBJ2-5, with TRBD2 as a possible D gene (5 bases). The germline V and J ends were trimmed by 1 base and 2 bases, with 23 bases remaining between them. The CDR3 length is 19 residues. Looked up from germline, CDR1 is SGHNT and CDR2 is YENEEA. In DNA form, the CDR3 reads TGTGCCAGCAGCTTAGCGGTCCGGCTAGCCCCCGATATTCAAGAGACCCAGTACTTC. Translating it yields CASSLAVRLAPDIQETQYF.

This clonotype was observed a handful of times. The CDR3 region is CSASLSGGRGELFF. The CDR3 region has the DNA TGCAGTGCTAGTCTTAGCGGGGGTAGGGGGGAGCTGTTTTTT. The rearrangement joins TRBV20-1 to TRBJ2-2, with 9 nucleotides matching TRBD2. From germline, CDR1 is DFQATT and CDR2 SNEGSKA (reference sequence). The length of the CDR3 is 14 residues. V lost 3 bases to trimming and J lost 8 bases; unmatched junction nucleotides: 7.

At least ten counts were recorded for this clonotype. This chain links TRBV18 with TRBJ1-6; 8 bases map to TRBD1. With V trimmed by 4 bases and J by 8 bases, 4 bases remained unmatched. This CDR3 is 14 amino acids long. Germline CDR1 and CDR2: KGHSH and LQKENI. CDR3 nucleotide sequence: TGTGCCAGCTCACTGGACAGGGTCGATTCACCCCTCCACTTT. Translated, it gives CASSLDRVDSPLHF.

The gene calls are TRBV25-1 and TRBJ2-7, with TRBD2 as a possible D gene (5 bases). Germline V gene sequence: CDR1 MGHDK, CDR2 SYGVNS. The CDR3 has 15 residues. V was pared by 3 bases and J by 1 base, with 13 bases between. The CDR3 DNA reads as TGTGCCAGCAGTGACGGGGTTCGTCGGTCCTACGAGCAGTACTTC. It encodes CASSDGVRRSYEQYF.

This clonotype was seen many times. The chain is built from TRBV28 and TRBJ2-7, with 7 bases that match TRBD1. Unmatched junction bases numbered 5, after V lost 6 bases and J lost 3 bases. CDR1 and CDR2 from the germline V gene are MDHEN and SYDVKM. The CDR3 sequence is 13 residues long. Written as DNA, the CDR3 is TGTGCCAGCAGACTGGGACAGATCTACGAGCAGTACTTC. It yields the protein CASRLGQIYEQYF.

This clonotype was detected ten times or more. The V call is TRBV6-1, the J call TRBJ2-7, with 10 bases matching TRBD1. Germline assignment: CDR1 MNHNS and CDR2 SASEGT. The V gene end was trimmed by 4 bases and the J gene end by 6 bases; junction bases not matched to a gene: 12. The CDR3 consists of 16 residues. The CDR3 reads CASSAVVGGQGFEQYF. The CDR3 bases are TGTGCCAGCAGTGCCGTCGTTGGGGGACAGGGGTTCGAGCAGTACTTC.

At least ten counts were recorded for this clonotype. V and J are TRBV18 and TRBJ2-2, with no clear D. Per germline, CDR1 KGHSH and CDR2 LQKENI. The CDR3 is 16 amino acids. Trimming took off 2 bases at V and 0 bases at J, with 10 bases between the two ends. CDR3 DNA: TGTGCCAGCTCACCAAGTATGGACGCGAACACCGGGGAGCTGTTTTTT. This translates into CASSPSMDANTGELFF.

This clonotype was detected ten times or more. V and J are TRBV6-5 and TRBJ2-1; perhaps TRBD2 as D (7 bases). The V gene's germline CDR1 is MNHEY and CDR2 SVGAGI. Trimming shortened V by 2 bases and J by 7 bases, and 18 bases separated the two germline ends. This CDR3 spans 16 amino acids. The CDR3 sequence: CASSYGGGAGGNEQFF. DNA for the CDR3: TGTGCCAGCAGTTACGGTGGGGGGGCAGGAGGGAATGAGCAGTTCTTC.

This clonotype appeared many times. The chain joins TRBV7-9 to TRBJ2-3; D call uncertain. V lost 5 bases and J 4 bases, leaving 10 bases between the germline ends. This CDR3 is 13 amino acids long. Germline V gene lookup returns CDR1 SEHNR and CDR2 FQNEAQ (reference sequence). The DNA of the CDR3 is TGTGCCAGCAGCCGTAGTGGTGCAGATACGCAGTATTTT. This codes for CASSRSGADTQYF. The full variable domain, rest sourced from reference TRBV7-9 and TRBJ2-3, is DTGVSQNPRHKITKRGQNVTFRCDPISEHNRLYWYRQTLGQGPEFLTYFQNEAQLEKSRLLSDRFSAERPKGSFSTLEIQRTEQGDSAMYLCASSRSGADTQYFGPGTRLTVL.